The 20 T cell receptor beta chains presented below share a single source sample, sequenced in a study of CD8 T cells in ankylosing spondylitis. Findings of the study overall: What appeared characteristic of ankylosing spondylitis blood was a TCR beta motif of eight highly homologous variants.

In TCRdb, the 5' RACE reads were re-called with MiXCR into one record per CDR3 protein. The sample lists about 540,000 distinct CDR3 sequences; roughly 13% were seen once. These TCRs are of unknown antigen specificity. The specimen was blood, either unsorted or a sorted T cell fraction (not recorded which). The receptors come from a male donor with ankylosing spondylitis.

This clonotype appeared many times. The chain links TRBV5-1 to TRBJ2-5; 11 bases line up with TRBD2. There are 15 residues in the CDR3. V gave up 4 bases and J gave up 1 base; unmatched junction bases: 3. CDR1 is SGHRS and CDR2 is YFSETQ in the germline V gene. CDR3 DNA: TGCGCCAGCAGCGCCGGGACTAGCGGCCAAGAGACCCAGTACTTC. Translating gives CASSAGTSGQETQYF.

This clonotype was observed a few times. This rearrangement joins TRBV15 to TRBJ1-1, with TRBD1 as a possible D gene (5 bases). There are 15 residues in the CDR3. V gave up 3 bases and J gave up 4 bases, with 15 bases separating them. The germline CDR1 and CDR2 sequences are LNHNV and YYDKDF (reference sequence). The CDR3 nucleotides are TGTGCCACCAGCAGCCACACAGGTGCGGGCACTGAAGCTTTCTTT. As protein: CATSSHTGAGTEAFF.

This clonotype was seen only a few times. This chain uses TRBV12-3 or TRBV12-4 with TRBJ1-3; 8 bases line up with TRBD1. The CDR3 sequence is 15 residues long. Germline trimming cut 1 base from V and 8 bases from J; bases unmatched to any gene: 7. For the CDR3, the DNA is TGTGCCAGCAGTTTAGTCGCAGGGGGCACAGACACCATATATTTT. Residues: CASSLVAGGTDTIYF.

The table lists this clonotype with a few counts. The chain is built from TRBV5-1 and TRBJ2-1; a weak D match, TRBD1 (9 bases). CDR3 length equals 18 residues. Per germline, CDR1 SGHRS and CDR2 YFSETQ. Trimming shortened V by 0 bases and J by 7 bases, and 23 bases separated the two germline ends. CDR3 nucleotide sequence: TGCGCCAGCAGCTTGGCCGGGAGGGACAGGGCGGGTTTGAATGAGCAGTTCTTC. Protein: CASSLAGRDRAGLNEQFF.

The rearrangement joins TRBV20-1 to TRBJ2-1, with TRBD2 as a possible D gene (5 bases). Trimming shortened V by 6 bases and J by 8 bases, and 14 bases separated the two germline ends. The CDR3 runs 12 residues. Germline V gene data show CDR1 as DFQATT and CDR2 as SNEGSKA (reference sequence). Here the CDR3 reads CSALRAVHEQFF. For the CDR3, the DNA is TGCAGTGCCCTCCGAGCGGTTCATGAGCAGTTCTTC.

The table lists this clonotype with a few counts. The chain links TRBV6-1 to TRBJ1-2; D not resolved. Trimming took off 5 bases at V and 8 bases at J, with 9 bases between the two ends. CDR1 and CDR2 from the germline V gene are MNHNS and SASEGT. This CDR3 is 11 amino acids long. CDR3 residues: CASSPHEGYTF. CDR3 coding DNA: TGTGCCAGCAGTCCGCATGAAGGCTACACCTTC.

In this sample, this clonotype turned up many times. V is TRBV3-1 and J is TRBJ2-2; 7 nucleotides match TRBD2. The length of the CDR3 is 14 residues. Germline V gene sequence: CDR1 LGHDT, CDR2 YNNKEL (reference sequence). The V and J ends lost 5 bases and 7 bases, in that order; junction bases with no gene match: 7. As DNA, the CDR3 is TGTGCCAGCAGCGTCGGGGGGACGGGCGGGGAGCTGTTTTTT. This gives the protein CASSVGGTGGELFF.

The chain carries TRBV18 and TRBJ1-6; no clear D. Germline values: CDR1 KGHSH, CDR2 LQKENI. The V end lost 3 bases, the J end lost 8 bases, and 14 bases lay between the germline ends. The CDR3 consists of 15 residues. The CDR3 region is CASSPARTPYSPLHF. The CDR3 DNA reads as TGTGCCAGCTCACCCGCGAGGACCCCCTATTCACCCCTCCACTTT.

This clonotype has only a few counts. This chain uses TRBV24-1 with TRBJ1-1; D remains unclear. The germline V gene has CDR1 KGHDR and CDR2 SFDVKD. The CDR3 consists of 13 residues. V was pared by 1 base and J by 5 bases, with 7 bases between. The DNA for the CDR3 is TGTGCCACCAGTGATTTAGGGAGGACTGAAGCTTTCTTT. Its translation is CATSDLGRTEAFF.

This rearrangement joins TRBV28 to TRBJ2-3, with D possibly TRBD1 on 6 matching bases. Germline V gives CDR1 MDHEN, CDR2 SYDVKM. Trimming took off 3 bases at V and 9 bases at J, with 10 bases between the two ends. This CDR3 is built from 12 residues. The CDR3 loop reads CASSLDRWTQYF. CDR3 in DNA: TGTGCCAGCAGTTTGGACAGATGGACGCAGTATTTT. The complete variable domain, with remaining parts taken from reference TRBV28 and TRBJ2-3, reads DVKVTQSSRYLVKRTGEKVFLECVQDMDHENMFWYRQDPGLGLRLIYFSYDVKMKEKGDIPEGYSVSREKKERFSLILESASTNQTSMYLCASSLDRWTQYFGPGTRLTVL.

The CDR3 region is CASIPGRGTSPLHF. CDR3 bases: TGTGCCAGCATTCCGGGGCGGGGAACGTCACCCCTCCACTTT. The J gene is TRBJ1-6, the V gene TRBV11-2; TRBD1 might be the D (5 bases). The V end lost 7 bases, the J end lost 10 bases, and 17 bases lay between the germline ends. The germline CDR1 and CDR2 sequences are SGHAT and FQNNGV. The CDR3 consists of 14 residues.

The V and J genes are TRBV10-3 and TRBJ2-2, with 7 bases matching TRBD2. J lost 6 bases, V lost 11 bases, and 12 bases had no gene match. Per germline, CDR1 ENHRY and CDR2 SYGVKD. The CDR3 has 14 residues. The CDR3 protein is CASRGDGGAGELFF. The CDR3 bases are TGTGCCTCCCGGGGGGACGGTGGAGCCGGGGAGCTGTTTTTT.

V and J are TRBV20-1 and TRBJ2-5, with 10 bases matching TRBD2. This CDR3 is 13 amino acids long. Per germline, CDR1 DFQATT and CDR2 SNEGSKA (reference sequence). V lost 6 bases, J lost 5 bases, and 6 bases stayed unmatched. CDR3 in amino acids: CSALAGVGETQYF. CDR3 sequence (DNA): TGCAGTGCGCTAGCGGGAGTAGGGGAGACCCAGTACTTC.

This clonotype was recorded at least ten times. The DNA of the CDR3 is TGTGCCAGCAGTCCCGGGACGCCTAGCACAGATACGCAGTATTTT. It codes for CASSPGTPSTDTQYF. The chain has TRBV12-3 or TRBV12-4 and TRBJ2-3; D may be TRBD1 or TRBD2 (5 bases each). The CDR3 totals 15 residues. V lost 5 bases and J 0 bases, leaving 12 bases between the germline ends.

This clonotype was seen repeatedly, ten times or more. This chain links TRBV29-1 with TRBJ2-7; the match to TRBD2 covers 7 bases. Germline V CDR1 and CDR2: SQVTM, ANQGSEA. V shed 0 bases and J 3 bases; nucleotides not matched to a gene: 11. The CDR3 spans 16 residues. CDR3: CSVEDWAGESNYEQYF. The CDR3 bases are TGCAGCGTTGAAGATTGGGCGGGAGAAAGTAACTACGAGCAGTACTTC.

This clonotype has just a few counts. The chain couples TRBV29-1 to TRBJ2-5; no clear D gene. The germline V gene encodes CDR1 SQVTM and CDR2 ANQGSEA. V lost 0 bases to trimming and J lost 7 bases, with 6 bases between them. The CDR3 runs to 11 residues. CDR3 nucleotides: TGCAGCGTTGAAGACCTGGGGACCCAGTACTTC. The encoded protein is CSVEDLGTQYF.

The chain uses TRBV2 and TRBJ2-3; no reliable D call. Between the trimmed V and J ends, which lost 4 bases and 6 bases, there was a span of 8 bases. The CDR3 loop spans 12 amino acids. Germline V CDR1 and CDR2: SNHLY, FYNNEI. The CDR3 reads CASSVTGDTQYF. CDR3 coding DNA: TGTGCCAGCAGTGTGACTGGTGATACGCAGTATTTT.

This chain connects TRBV29-1 to TRBJ1-1; 9 bases line up with TRBD1. V gave up 7 bases and J gave up 5 bases; unmatched junction bases: 8. CDR3 size: 13 residues. Germline loops: CDR1 SQVTM, CDR2 ANQGSEA. CDR3 protein: CSETATGGTEAFF. The CDR3, as DNA: TGCAGCGAAACCGCGACAGGGGGGACTGAAGCTTTCTTT.

J is TRBJ2-1 and V is TRBV19, with D uncertain. This CDR3 spans 14 amino acids. Germline V gene data show CDR1 as LNHDA and CDR2 as SQIVND (reference sequence). V gave up 0 bases and J gave up 7 bases, with 10 bases separating them. For the CDR3, the DNA is TGTGCCAGTAGTATAGATCGGTCGGTAAATGAGCAGTTCTTC. This translates into CASSIDRSVNEQFF.

CDR3 sequence (DNA): TGCAGTGCTAGAGATCGTTTGGTGAACACTGAAGCTTTCTTT. Translation gives CSARDRLVNTEAFF. This chain joins TRBV20-1 and TRBJ1-1, with D unresolved. V was shortened by 0 bases and J by 0 bases, with 8 bases between the two germline ends. The germline V gene encodes CDR1 DFQATT and CDR2 SNEGSKA (reference sequence). The CDR3 is 14 amino acids.